These T cell receptor beta chains were read from a single sample in a study of Graves' ophthalmopathy and Graves' hyperthyroidism. TCRdb reanalysed the multiplex PCR reads using MiXCR and keeps one entry per CDR3 protein. The sample includes 650,000 to 800,000 distinct CDR3 sequences, over 40% of them seen just once. Sequencing was done on a sample of peripheral blood. The receptors originated from an adult man with Graves' ophthalmopathy. Each CDR3 is given with its conserved first and last residue. D genes are given only for firm matches. Only part of the rows carry a size: once, few, many, or a class if the clone is expanded.

j_gene: TRBJ1-1
v_gene: TRBV7-9
abundance: NA
d_gene: TRBD1
CDR3aa: CASSFSGTVYTEAFF
CDR3nt: TGTGCCAGCAGCTTCTCCGGGACAGTTTACACTGAAGCTTTCTTT

j_gene: TRBJ1-2
v_gene: TRBV19
abundance: many
d_gene: NA
CDR3aa: CASSQQAGGYGYTF
CDR3nt: TGTGCCAGTAGTCAACAGGCCGGGGGCTATGGCTACACCTTC

j_gene: TRBJ2-7
v_gene: TRBV7-7
abundance: once
d_gene: NA
CDR3aa: CASSLRPGHSSYEQYF
CDR3nt: TGTGCTAGCAGCTTACGGCCAGGGCACAGCTCCTACGAGCAGTACTTC

j_gene: TRBJ1-1
v_gene: TRBV7-2
abundance: many
d_gene: TRBD1
CDR3aa: CASSLFPGGLEAFF
CDR3nt: TGTGCCAGCAGCTTATTCCCAGGGGGACTTGAAGCTTTCTTT

j_gene: TRBJ2-2
v_gene: TRBV25-1
abundance: NA
d_gene: NA
CDR3aa: CASSESGSNTGELFF
CDR3nt: TGTGCCAGCAGTGAATCCGGGTCGAACACCGGGGAGCTGTTTTTT

j_gene: TRBJ2-1
v_gene: TRBV6-1
abundance: NA
d_gene: TRBD2
CDR3aa: CASSELAGGLYNGQFF
CDR3nt: TGTGCCAGCAGTGAATTGGCGGGAGGCCTCTACAATGGGCAGTTCTTC

j_gene: TRBJ1-1
v_gene: TRBV5-1
abundance: many
d_gene: TRBD1
CDR3aa: CASSLGQGAAEAFF
CDR3nt: TGTGCCAGCAGCCTCGGACAGGGGGCCGCTGAAGCTTTCTTT

j_gene: TRBJ1-6
v_gene: TRBV5-1
abundance: many
d_gene: NA
CDR3aa: CASSLPSYNSPLHF
CDR3nt: TGCGCCAGCAGCTTGCCCTCCTATAATTCACCCCTCCACTTT

j_gene: TRBJ2-3
v_gene: TRBV20-1
abundance: NA
d_gene: NA
CDR3aa: CSAPGTDKRGTQYF
CDR3nt: TGCAGTGCCCCTGGGACAGACAAGCGGGGCACGCAGTATTTT

j_gene: TRBJ2-5
v_gene: TRBV7-9
abundance: NA
d_gene: NA
CDR3aa: CASSQEKEGREETQYF
CDR3nt: TGCGCCAGCAGCCAAGAAAAAGAGGGACGAGAGGAGACCCAGTACTTC

j_gene: TRBJ1-2
v_gene: TRBV4-1
abundance: NA
d_gene: TRBD1
CDR3aa: CASSQPRDRGYGYTF
CDR3nt: TGCGCCAGCAGCCAGCCAAGGGACAGGGGCTATGGCTACACCTTC

j_gene: TRBJ2-5
v_gene: TRBV12-3/TRBV12-4
abundance: NA
d_gene: TRBD2
CDR3aa: CASSLWGGGKGETQYF
CDR3nt: TGTGCCAGCAGTTTATGGGGGGGGGGAAAAGGAGAGACCCAGTACTTC

j_gene: TRBJ1-4
v_gene: TRBV19
abundance: many
d_gene: NA
CDR3aa: CASSPGGREKLFF
CDR3nt: TGTGCCAGTAGTCCGGGCGGGCGGGAAAAACTGTTTTTT